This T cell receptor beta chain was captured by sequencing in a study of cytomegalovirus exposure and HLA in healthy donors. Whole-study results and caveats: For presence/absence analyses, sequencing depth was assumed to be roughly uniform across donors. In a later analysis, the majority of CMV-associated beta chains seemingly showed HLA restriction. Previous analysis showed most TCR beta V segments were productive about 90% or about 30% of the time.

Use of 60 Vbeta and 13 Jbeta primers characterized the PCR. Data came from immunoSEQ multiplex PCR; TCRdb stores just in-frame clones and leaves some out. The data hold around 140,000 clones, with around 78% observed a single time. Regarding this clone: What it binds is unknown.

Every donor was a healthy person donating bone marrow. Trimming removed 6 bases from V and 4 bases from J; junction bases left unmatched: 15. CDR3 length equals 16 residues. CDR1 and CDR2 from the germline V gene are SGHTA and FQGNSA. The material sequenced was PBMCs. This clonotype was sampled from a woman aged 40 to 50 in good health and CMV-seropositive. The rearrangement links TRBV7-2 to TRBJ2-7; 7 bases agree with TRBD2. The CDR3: CASRPATSPLVYEQYF. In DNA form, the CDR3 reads TGTGCCAGCAGGCCCGCGACTAGCCCATTGGTATACGAGCAGTACTTC.